A single sample is the source of the 10 T cell receptor beta chains below, sequenced in a study of OX40 agonist ivuxolimab in advanced cancers. Produced via immunoSEQ multiplex PCR; TCRdb's table is partial and in-frame only. The sample shows just over 9,500 clones, over 65% of them seen only once. Sequenced material: CD4+ or CD8+ T cells sorted from blood, taken in a trial of the OX40 agonist ivuxolimab. The receptors here all came from an adult with an advanced solid tumor such as melanoma, head and neck, liver or kidney cancer.

This clone is medium-sized within its sample. The chain recombines TRBV7-6 with TRBJ2-2; D not certain. Trimming took off 7 bases at V and 0 bases at J, with 0 bases between the two ends. CDR1 is SGHVS and CDR2 is FNYEAQ in the germline V gene. The CDR3 contains 11 residues. This CDR3 is CASTNTGELFF. The CDR3 DNA sequence: TGTGCCAGCACGAACACCGGGGAGCTGTTTTTT.

The rearrangement links TRBV7-9 to TRBJ2-3; 8 positions agree with TRBD2. From germline, CDR1 is SEHNR and CDR2 FQNEAQ (reference sequence). The CDR3 contains 15 residues. J was trimmed by 4 bases and V by 3 bases; bases with no gene match: 6. As DNA, the CDR3 is TGTGCCAGCAGCTTTAAAGCGGGAGAGGCAGATACGCAGTATTTT. Translation: CASSFKAGEADTQYF. Full variable domain (missing parts from reference TRBV7-9 and TRBJ2-3): DTGVSQNPRHKITKRGQNVTFRCDPISEHNRLYWYRQTLGQGPEFLTYFQNEAQLEKSRLLSDRFSAERPKGSFSTLEIQRTEQGDSAMYLCASSFKAGEADTQYFGPGTRLTVL.

The V gene is TRBV19, the J gene TRBJ2-7; a possible D gene is TRBD2 (5 bases). Germline V lookup: CDR1 LNHDA, CDR2 SQIVND (reference sequence). V was cut by 6 bases and J by 4 bases, with 19 bases left in between. This CDR3 is built from 15 residues. Here the CDR3 reads CASSLIPGSGYEQYF. In DNA form, the CDR3 reads TGTGCCAGTAGCCTCATCCCGGGGTCGGGTTACGAGCAGTACTTC. Full variable domain (rest looked up from reference TRBV19 and TRBJ2-7): DGGITQSPKYLFRKEGQNVTLSCEQNLNHDAMYWYRQDPGQGLRLIYYSQIVNDFQKGDIAEGYSVSREKKESFPLTVTSAQKNPTAFYLCASSLIPGSGYEQYFGPGTRLTVT.

V is TRBV4-3 and J is TRBJ1-4, with 12 nucleotides matching TRBD1. Per the germline V gene, CDR1 is LGHNA and CDR2 is YSLEER. The CDR3 spans 19 residues. V was pared by 0 bases and J by 5 bases, with 10 bases of the junction left unmatched. The CDR3 coding sequence is TGCGCCAGCAGCCAAGAGGGGACAGGGGGCCATTGGGGGAATGAAAAACTGTTTTTT. Protein product: CASSQEGTGGHWGNEKLFF.

The chain joins TRBV21-1 to TRBJ1-2; the table's D call, TRBD1, was not checked against the DNA. TRBV21-1 is deemed a pseudogene. This CDR3 has 17 residues. The CDR3 nucleotides are TGTGCCAGCAGCAAATTGGGAGATTTGACAGGGTCCTATGGCTACACCTTC. This codes for CASSKLGDLTGSYGYTF.

By its share, this clone is medium-sized. V gene TRBV4-2 combines with J gene TRBJ2-1; D is ambiguous. The CDR3 length is 15 residues. V dropped 0 bases and J dropped 6 bases, with 12 bases sitting between them. Germline assignment: CDR1 LGHNA and CDR2 YNFKEQ. CDR3 in amino acids: CASSQDLGRINEQFF. In nucleotides, the CDR3 is TGTGCCAGCAGCCAAGATCTTGGACGGATCAATGAGCAGTTCTTC.

This clone was found a few times. V gene TRBV27 combines with J gene TRBJ2-4; the match to TRBD1 covers 7 bases. Germline trimming cut 4 bases from V and 3 bases from J; bases unmatched to any gene: 0. Germline CDR1 is MNHEY and CDR2 is SMNVEV (reference sequence). The CDR3 consists of 13 residues. The CDR3: CASSWDSKNIQYF. For the CDR3, the DNA is TGTGCCAGCAGTTGGGACAGCAAAAACATTCAGTACTTC.

The genes are TRBV5-6 and TRBJ1-1; D is undetermined. This CDR3 region has 14 residues. V was cut by 0 bases and J by 0 bases, with 6 bases left in between. Germline V CDR1 and CDR2: SGHDT, YYEEEE. The CDR3 DNA reads as TGTGCCAGCAGCTTGGACCGGATGAACACTGAAGCTTTCTTT. As protein: CASSLDRMNTEAFF.

V is TRBV6-9 and J is TRBJ1-6; 7 positions match TRBD1. CDR1 is MNHGY, CDR2 SVAAGI, per germline. With 2 bases clipped from V and 0 bases from J, the junction kept 7 bases outside the gene matches. The CDR3 runs 18 residues. The CDR3: CASSYQGGRSSYNSPLHF. For the CDR3, the DNA is TGTGCCAGCAGTTATCAAGGGGGCCGGAGCTCCTATAATTCACCCCTCCACTTT.

This clone is categorized as medium-sized. This rearrangement joins TRBV15 to TRBJ2-3; the match to TRBD2 covers 12 bases. Germline CDR1 reads LNHNV; CDR2 reads YYDKDF (reference sequence). The CDR3 is 16 residues long. The V gene end was trimmed by 0 bases and the J gene end by 4 bases; junction bases not matched to a gene: 2. The CDR3 DNA follows: TGTGCCACCAGCAGAGACGGACTAGCGGGGTCAGATACGCAGTATTTT. Residues: CATSRDGLAGSDTQYF.